This T cell receptor (beta chain) was sequenced for a study of cytomegalovirus exposure and HLA in healthy donors (dated by TCRdb to about 2017). A note on the overall study: In an earlier analysis of about 560 of the donors, roughly 300 Gb of sequence data and some 120 million unique TCR beta sequences from 180 million or so T cells were reported. An early release covering over 500 HLA-typed donors comprised about 300 gigabases of sequencing data and 85 million or so unique TCR sequences. Among the approximately 430 genotyped donors, approximately 77% belonged to the genetic ancestry cluster associated with self-reported Caucasian donors. The aim of the study was to test whether cataloging public T cell receptors could identify signatures of past pathogen exposure. The T cell repertoires of several hundred subjects were profiled by immunosequencing and related to cytomegalovirus serostatus. Besides the first cohort of 666 subjects, a separate validation cohort made up of 120 or so different subjects was used. The study combined high-throughput TCR immunosequencing, statistical association of individual TCRs with disease status, and machine learning to predict cytomegalovirus infection status. A later analysis re-analyzed previously published TCR beta repertoires from 660 or so donors and added high-resolution HLA genotyping to study TCR occurrence patterns. In the later analysis, no new phenotypic data were used to find candidate immune exposures; instead, reliance was placed on TCR beta sequences and their occurrence across donors. In an earlier analysis of 587 of the donors, high-throughput TCR beta sequencing was used to judge whether each TCR beta V gene segment behaved as functional or pseudogenic. Alongside the repertoire data, information on donor age, sex, ethnicity and CMV serostatus was compiled. A later genetic analysis took genome-wide SNP genotypes for about 55% of the 666 donors and used that subset as a discovery cohort. Every discovery cohort repertoire had been produced on one sequencing platform. HLA typing covered class I and class II loci at four-digit resolution. The number of donors typed differed by locus, with roughly 620-630 for A, B, C, DRB1 and DQB1, roughly 520 for DQA1, 606 for DPA1, and around 460 for DPB1. A handful of DR-DQ haplotypes were handled as single units for association and clustering because linkage in the cohort was strong. Among about 400 genotyped donors of the cohort, an average of roughly 230,000 unique TCR beta nucleotide sequences was sequenced per donor, of which about 18% were non-productive. Study-wide conclusions, independent of this receptor: Linkage disequilibrium might explain the correlated functional status among segregating V segments, but an unknown experimental factor could not be ruled out. The classifier was reported to diagnose cytomegalovirus status with high specificity and sensitivity in both the original cohort and the validation cohort. A total of 150 or so TCR beta chains were listed by the study as associated with cytomegalovirus. A group of highly shared sequence variants was considered likely to be a technical artifact of the sequencing pipeline. Several of the top co-occurrence clusters appeared to be linked to parvovirus B19, influenza, CMV and Epstein-Barr virus, according to a later analysis. Most TCR sequences were seen in very few donors, while some public TCRs were found in many individuals. According to a later genetic analysis, donors in an Asian-associated ancestry cluster had fewer N-insertions in productive TCRs than the approximately 670-donor mean. A later analysis found that most CMV-associated TCR beta chains appeared HLA-restricted, with HLA associations seemingly driven largely by CMV exposure. In vitro tests confirmed that a few of the cytomegalovirus-associated TCR beta chains recognize cytomegalovirus antigens. When HLA alleles, especially DR and DQ, strongly co-occurred, TCR associations were difficult to assign to individual alleles. A later analysis associated some 17,000 TCR beta sequences with specific HLA alleles at a false discovery rate of 0.05. The cohort was sequenced for TCR beta chains only, and without alpha or paired-chain data the features that could be detected were limited. Sequencing depth was assumed to be roughly uniform across donors in the presence/absence analyses, though that assumption may not hold. Immune exposure information for the cohort was limited to CMV serostatus. V-gene and J-gene trimming of TCR beta chains was associated with a missense DCLRE1C variant in a later genetic analysis, and the association was replicated in an independent cohort. The earlier analysis of nearly 600 of the donors excluded approximately 17 rarely observed V segments, including chromosome 9 orphons, because counts were too low. According to the authors, the approach could potentially be generalized to other disease states and immunological phenotypes. In a later analysis, TCR association rates were found to vary across HLA loci, with the most associated TCRs seen for DRB1 alleles and the fewest for HLA-C alleles. Compared with equally common non-associated chains, HLA-associated TCR beta chains in a later analysis were more clonally expanded and had lower generation probabilities. Because HLA typing was missing for some donors at each locus, association tests included only the typed subset. In an earlier analysis of roughly 560 of the donors, most TCR beta V segments were observed in productive rearrangements about 87% or about 30% of the time, broadly matching IMGT annotations. A further reported finding was that TCR beta sequences accurately predicted the HLA-A and HLA-B alleles for most subjects in the first cohort. The 87-base-pair reads could not distinguish some IMGT-functional V segments, including TRBV6-2 and TRBV6-3, so those segments were excluded.

Libraries were prepared through the immunoSEQ multiplex PCR assay. For the multiplex PCR, a mixture combining 60 forward primers for TCR Vbeta segments and 13 reverse primers for TCR Jbeta segments was used. The CDR3 region of rearranged TCR beta genes was amplified from genomic DNA by a multiplex PCR assay. The amplified TCR beta libraries were sequenced on the Illumina HiSeq System as 87-base-pair reads. Processing in the source paper ran as follows. A later analysis counted around 72 million unique TCR beta chains across the 670 or so repertoires, and some 11 million of these chains were shared by at least two donors. To remove PCR and sequencing errors, raw reads were error-corrected and collapsed into unique sequences using a nearest-neighbor algorithm that merged closely related sequences. To assign V, D and J gene segments, CDR3 sequences were aligned to IMGT reference sequences. For a sequence to be retained, at least a six-nucleotide match to both a V gene segment and a J gene segment was required. Rearrangements were classified as productive when the CDR3 lacked stop codons and remained in frame with V and J, and all other rearrangements were classified as non-productive. CDR3 was defined according to IMGT convention as the region running from the second conserved V-encoded cysteine to the conserved J-encoded phenylalanine. The earlier analysis of 500 to 600 of the donors excluded sequences that lacked an unambiguous match to a single V gene segment. In an earlier analysis of 587 of the donors, a V segment was called functional when productive rearrangements were above 56.7%, and segregating when the standard deviation between donors exceeded 5%. To diagnose cytomegalovirus status from the catalog of TCR beta chain sequences, a statistical classification framework was built. In a later analysis, TCR nucleotide sequences were compared against IMGT/GENE-DB human TR gene sequences so that V and J genes could be assigned. The TCRdist pipeline was used in a later analysis to assign CDR3 sequences and most-parsimonious VDJ recombination scenarios. In a later analysis, each TCR beta chain was defined by its CDR3 amino acid sequence together with its V-gene family, and reads without a unique V-gene family were excluded. A later analysis removed 592 highly shared, low-generation-probability nucleotide sequences to deal with suspected cross-contamination and a sequencing artifact. In a later analysis, a clonal expansion index for each public chain was calculated from normalized within-repertoire ranks of inferred template counts. A later analysis computed generation probabilities with a VDJ recombination model fitted to out-of-frame rearrangements, and checked the results against IGoR. In a later analysis, hypergeometric tests were used to score TCR-TCR, TCR-HLA and TCR-CMV co-occurrence, with a repertoire-size bias correction applied to TCR pairs. To estimate false discovery rates, a later analysis permuted the HLA or CMV assignments 20 times. In a later analysis, co-occurring TCRs were grouped using DBSCAN, and TCRdist sequence similarity was added for clustering within HLA-allele-positive subsets. Repertoires with fewer than 30,000 or more than 120,000 public chains, plus five repertoires with anomalous nucleotide sharing, were excluded from co-occurrence clustering. Entries here come from immuneACCESS through TCRdb and include only in-frame sequences with V and J called. Some clones fail to appear in such tables; in the studies checked, an unresolved V gene covers under half of the shortfall, and the cause of the remainder is unknown. D and trimming were read from the DNA, whereas the V and J calls and clone size are those reported in that table. The sample includes approximately 170,000 clones, with roughly 84% observed a single time. Around 1.5% of the sample is in the top ten clones.

The cohort was made up of several hundred healthy bone marrow donors. At the time of sampling, every cohort member was nominally healthy, though immune exposures that went unrecorded were likely present. The donor tested CMV seronegative, placing the donor among the 350 or so seronegative members of the cohort. A peripheral blood sample was collected from each donor, and TCR beta sequencing was performed on peripheral blood mononuclear cells. The Qiagen DNeasy Blood Extraction Kit was used to extract genomic DNA from the blood cell samples. As concerns this clone: Its binding antigen is unknown. One base away there is no much larger clone; base qualities are not given.

Via the germline V gene, CDR1 is SGHRS and CDR2 YFSETQ. Here V drops 0 bases and J drops 3 bases, and the junction holds 11 bases not matched to any gene. Counted from cysteine to phenylalanine, this CDR3 has 17 amino acids. Of the read, only the CDR3 DNA is kept; its 51 bases are in frame from base 1. The sequenced sample consisted of PBMCs. Recombination connected TRBV5-1 to TRBJ1-2; TRBD1 agrees with 7 junctional bases. This sequence originates from a male donor in good health and CMV-seronegative. Here is the DNA: TGCGCCAGCAGCTTGGAAATGCGGTCGGACAGGCACTATGGCTACACCTTC. This yields the protein CASSLEMRSDRHYGYTF.